What follows describes a single TCR beta chain. The data belong to a study of blood T cell repertoires in COVID-19. Assay used: immunoSEQ multiplex PCR; TCRdb lists only in-frame clones, some missing. The profile covers roughly 160,000 clones, with roughly four fifths appearing a single time and approximately 9.9% taken by the ten largest. Germline V gives CDR1 SGHAT, CDR2 FQNNGV. Trimming removed 3 bases at V and 9 bases at J, with 9 bases between. This CDR3 is 12 amino acids long. The sequence derives from a man aged 50 to 60 who had recovered from COVID-19. Specimen: PBMCs or T cells enriched from blood (not recorded which). This chain connects TRBV11-2 to TRBJ2-1; D is unclear. This CDR3 is CASSFQLFEQFF. The CDR3 coding sequence is TGTGCCAGCAGCTTTCAACTTTTTGAGCAGTTCTTC.